The 10 T cell receptor beta chains reported below all come from one sample, sequenced in a study of radiation and T cells in renal cell carcinoma. Generated by immunoSEQ multiplex PCR, the TCRdb table keeps only in-frame clones and is missing some. The sample lists around 180,000 clones, 88% occurring once. This sample's time point: blood 4 weeks post-SBRT, at nephrectomy. Treatment specified: 15 Gy SBRT to primary tumor, nephrectomy 4 weeks later. This specimen consisted of blood, obtained from a patient whose treatment included radiotherapy and nephrectomy. All receptors come from a woman aged 45-65 years with renal cell carcinoma.

The gene calls are TRBV29-1 and TRBJ1-2, with 9 bases lining up with TRBD1. The CDR3 length is 14 residues. Losses at the gene ends were 8 bases for V and 4 bases for J; bases not matched to a gene: 11. Per the germline V gene, CDR1 is SQVTM and CDR2 is ANQGSEA. The CDR3 coding sequence is TGCAGCACAACGACAGGGGGGCTTAGCTATGGCTACACCTTC. This sequence encodes CSTTTGGLSYGYTF.

The rearrangement joins TRBV7-9 to TRBJ1-2; unclear D gene. Germline CDR1 and CDR2: SEHNR and FQNEAQ (reference sequence). The CDR3 is 12 amino acids. The CDR3 bases are TGTTTTTCGAGAGCAGCTAACTATGGCTACACCTTC. Amino acid sequence: CFSRAANYGYTF. The whole variable domain, filled in from reference TRBV7-9 and TRBJ1-2, reads DTGVSQNPRHKITKRGQNVTFRCDPISEHNRLYWYRQTLGQGPEFLTYFQNEAQLEKSRLLSDRFSAERPKGSFSTLEIQRTEQGDSAMYLCFSRAANYGYTFGSGTRLTVV.

As concerns this clone: Sequence at one end of the junction differs from germline and may be a read error. J is TRBJ1-4 and V is TRBV7-7, with D hard to call. This CDR3 is built from 13 residues. Germline values: CDR1 SSHAT, CDR2 FNYEAQ (reference sequence). This chain's CDR3 is CASSRDTNEKLFF. The CDR3 region has the DNA TGTGCTAGCAGCCGAGACACTAATGAAAAACTGTTTTTT.

The V and J genes are TRBV6-1 and TRBJ2-7; 9 bases align to TRBD2. After removal of 4 bases from V and 7 bases from J, the junction contained 11 bases not matched to a gene. The CDR3 is made up of 15 amino acids. In germline, CDR1 is MNHNS, CDR2 SASEGT. The CDR3 nucleotides are TGTGCCAGCAGTGTACTCGGCGGGGGGGCAGGTGAGCAGTACTTC. It is translated as CASSVLGGGAGEQYF.

The rearrangement joins TRBV23-1 to TRBJ1-1; D is perhaps TRBD1 (6 bases). TRBV23-1 is an open reading frame, and its role is uncertain. The V end was cut by 0 bases, the J end by 0 bases, with 8 bases between. This CDR3 contains 15 residues. In nucleotides, the CDR3 is TGCGCCAGCAGTCAATCAGGGGGGATGAACACTGAAGCTTTCTTT. Protein product: CASSQSGGMNTEAFF.

V and J are TRBV9 and TRBJ1-3; D is unclear. Germline-derived CDR1 and CDR2 are SGDLS and YYNGEE. Trimming stripped 3 bases from V and 0 bases from J, with 7 bases between. The CDR3 has 14 amino acids. CDR3 nucleotide sequence: TGTGCCAGCAGCGCGGGTTCCTCTGGAAACACCATATATTTT. The encoded protein is CASSAGSSGNTIYF.

This sequence joins TRBV5-1 and TRBJ1-3; D is undetermined. The ends were cut back, 0 bases at V and 0 bases at J, with 4 bases in the middle. This CDR3 is 14 amino acids long. Germline CDR1 is SGHRS and CDR2 is YFSETQ. The CDR3 DNA reads TGCGCCAGCAGCTTGGGACCCTCTGGAAACACCATATATTTT. Translating it yields CASSLGPSGNTIYF.

The rearrangement uses TRBV30 and TRBJ1-2, with D unclear. The V end lost 2 bases, the J end lost 0 bases, and 10 bases lay between the germline ends. CDR1 is GTSNPN and CDR2 is SVGIG in the germline V gene (reference sequence). CDR3 size: 14 residues. CDR3 region: CAWSSQPANYGYTF. In DNA form, the CDR3 reads TGTGCCTGGAGTAGTCAACCCGCTAACTATGGCTACACCTTC. Looking up the rest from reference TRBV30 and TRBJ1-2 gives the full variable domain: SQTIHQWPATLVQPVGSPLSLECTVEGTSNPNLYWYRQAAGRGLQLLFYSVGIGQISSEVPQNLSASRPQDRQFILSSKKLLLSDSGFYLCAWSSQPANYGYTFGSGTRLTVV.

In the case of this clone: The same CDR3 also results from other DNA sequences found in this sample. The J gene is TRBJ2-7, the V gene TRBV28; D call uncertain. The CDR3 runs to 11 residues. Between the trimmed V and J ends, which lost 3 bases and 4 bases, there was a span of 4 bases. Germline V lookup: CDR1 MDHEN, CDR2 SYDVKM. The CDR3, as DNA: TGTGCCAGCAGTTTTGCTTACGAGCAGTACTTC. This encodes CASSFAYEQYF.

As DNA, the CDR3 is TGCGCCAGCAGCCAAGAGGTGGGCAGGAAGGAGACCCAGTACTTC. Translation: CASSQEVGRKETQYF. The rearrangement joins TRBV4-3 to TRBJ2-5; D gene ambiguous. Germline V gene lookup returns CDR1 LGHNA and CDR2 YSLEER. Trimming left V 0 bases short and J 5 bases short, with 13 bases between. The CDR3 is 15 residues long.